This T cell receptor beta chain was captured in a study of blood T cell repertoires in COVID-19. Background on the study: T cells, B-cell-depleted T cells, or PBMCs supplied cDNA or gDNA.

This clone has only one observation. Study processing details: Using reference gene primer amplification, nucleated cell counts were estimated. Data came from immunoSEQ multiplex PCR; TCRdb stores just in-frame clones and leaves some out. V and J calls and clone size are as listed in that table; D and trimming were resolved from the DNA. This sample yields 200,000 to 300,000 clones, of which 84% are seen a single time; 8.6% belongs to the top ten. The material sequenced was peripheral blood. This TCR was recovered from a human donor in a cohort sampled during active COVID-19.

The CDR3 spells CATSASGTGHNEQFF. CDR3 DNA: TGTGCCACCAGTGCGAGTGGGACAGGGCACAATGAGCAGTTCTTC. The gene calls are TRBV24-1 and TRBJ2-1; TRBD1 aligns across 9 bases. Germline lookup yields CDR1 KGHDR and CDR2 SFDVKD. CDR3 size: 15 residues. J gave up 5 bases and V 5 bases, and 6 bases lay outside the gene matches.